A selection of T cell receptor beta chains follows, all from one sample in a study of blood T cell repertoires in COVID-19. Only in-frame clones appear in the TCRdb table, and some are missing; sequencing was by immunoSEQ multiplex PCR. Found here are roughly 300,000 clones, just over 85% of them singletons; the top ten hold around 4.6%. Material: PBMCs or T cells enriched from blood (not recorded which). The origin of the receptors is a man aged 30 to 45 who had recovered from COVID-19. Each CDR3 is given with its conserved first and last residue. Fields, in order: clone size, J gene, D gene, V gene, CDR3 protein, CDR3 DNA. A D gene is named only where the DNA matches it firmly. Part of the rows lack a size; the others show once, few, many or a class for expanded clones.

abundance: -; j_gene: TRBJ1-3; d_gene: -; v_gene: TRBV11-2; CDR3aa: CASSLPRPPQGNTIYF; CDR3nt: TGTGCCAGCAGCCTCCCTCGTCCGCCCCAGGGAAACACCATATATTTT
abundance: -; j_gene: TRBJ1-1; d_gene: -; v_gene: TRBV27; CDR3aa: CASSTGPGNKNTEAFF; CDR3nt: TGTGCCAGCAGCACCGGCCCCGGGAATAAGAACACTGAAGCTTTCTTT
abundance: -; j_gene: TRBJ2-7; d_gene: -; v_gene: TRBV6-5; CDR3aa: CASRLGAPGGEQYF; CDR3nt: TGTGCCAGCAGACTCGGCGCACCCGGGGGCGAGCAGTACTTC
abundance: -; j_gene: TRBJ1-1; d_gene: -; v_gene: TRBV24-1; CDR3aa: CATSDLAADFGGKTFF; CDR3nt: TGTGCCACCAGTGATTTGGCGGCGGACTTCGGGGGAAAAACTTTCTTT
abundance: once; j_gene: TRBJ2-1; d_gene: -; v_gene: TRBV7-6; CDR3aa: CASSPDYNSYNEQFF; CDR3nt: TGTGCCAGCAGCCCAGACTATAATAGTTACAATGAGCAGTTCTTC
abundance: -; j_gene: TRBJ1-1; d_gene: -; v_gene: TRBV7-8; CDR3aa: CASSLGRRLNTEAFF; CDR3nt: TGTGCCAGCAGCTTAGGGCGGAGACTGAACACTGAAGCTTTCTTT
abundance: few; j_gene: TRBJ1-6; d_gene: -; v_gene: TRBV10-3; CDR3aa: CASAQNSPLHF; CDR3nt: TGTGCCAGCGCCCAAAATTCACCCCTCCACTTT
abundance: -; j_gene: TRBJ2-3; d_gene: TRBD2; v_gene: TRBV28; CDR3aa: CASTNPLGGGTDTQYF; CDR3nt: TGTGCCAGCACTAACCCATTGGGGGGGGGCACAGATACGCAGTATTTT
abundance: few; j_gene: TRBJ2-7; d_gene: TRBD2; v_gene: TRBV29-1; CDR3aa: CSVGGTRAYEQYF; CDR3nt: TGCAGCGTTGGGGGGACTAGAGCCTACGAGCAGTACTTC
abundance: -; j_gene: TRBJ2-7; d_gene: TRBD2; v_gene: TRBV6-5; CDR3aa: CASSFSTGGEQYF; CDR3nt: TGTGCCAGCAGTTTCAGCACGGGGGGCGAGCAGTACTTC
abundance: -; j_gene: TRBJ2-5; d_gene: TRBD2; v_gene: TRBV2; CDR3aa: CASSEGRGSVETQYF; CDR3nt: TGTGCCAGCAGTGAAGGGCGGGGGTCTGTAGAGACCCAGTACTTC
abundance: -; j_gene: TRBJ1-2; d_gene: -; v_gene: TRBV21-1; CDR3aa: CASSKEGRNVGGYTF; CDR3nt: TGTGCCAGCAGCAAAGAAGGCAGGAACGTGGGTGGCTACACCTTC
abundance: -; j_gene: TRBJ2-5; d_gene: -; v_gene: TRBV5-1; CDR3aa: CASSLAGISGETQYF; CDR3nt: TGCGCCAGCAGCTTGGCCGGGATCAGTGGGGAGACCCAGTACTTC
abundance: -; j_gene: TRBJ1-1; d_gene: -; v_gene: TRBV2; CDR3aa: CASRSGTEAFF; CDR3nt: TGTGCCAGCCGATCAGGCACTGAAGCTTTCTTT
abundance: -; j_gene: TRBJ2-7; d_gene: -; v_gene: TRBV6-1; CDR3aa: CASSETGLTYEQYF; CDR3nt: TGTGCCAGCAGTGAAACAGGTCTTACCTACGAGCAGTACTTC
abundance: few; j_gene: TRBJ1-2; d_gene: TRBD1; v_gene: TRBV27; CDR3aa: CASSDPGQGHYGYTF; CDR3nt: TGTGCCAGCAGTGACCCGGGACAGGGACACTATGGCTACACCTTC
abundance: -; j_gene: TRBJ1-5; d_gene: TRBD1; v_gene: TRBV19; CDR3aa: CASSIRQGVVHQPQHF; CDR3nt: TGTGCCAGTAGTATACGACAGGGGGTTGTTCATCAGCCCCAGCATTTT
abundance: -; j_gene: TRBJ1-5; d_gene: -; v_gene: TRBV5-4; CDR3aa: CASSLGGYQPQHF; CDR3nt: TGTGCCAGCAGCCTCGGGGGATATCAGCCCCAGCATTTT
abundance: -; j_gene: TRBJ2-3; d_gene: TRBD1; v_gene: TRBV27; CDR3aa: CASSRGTATDTQYF; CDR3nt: TGTGCCAGCAGTCGTGGGACAGCCACAGATACGCAGTATTTT
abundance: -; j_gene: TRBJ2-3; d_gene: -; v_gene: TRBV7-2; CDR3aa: CASSSRTADTQYF; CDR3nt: TGTGCCAGCAGCTCAAGGACAGCAGATACGCAGTATTTT
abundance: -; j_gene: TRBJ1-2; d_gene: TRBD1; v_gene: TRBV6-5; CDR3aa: CASSYSKGADGYTF; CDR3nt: TGTGCCAGCAGTTACTCGAAGGGGGCTGATGGCTACACCTTC
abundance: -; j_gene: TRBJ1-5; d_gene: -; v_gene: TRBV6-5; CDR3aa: CASSYSERGGNQPQHF; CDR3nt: TGTGCCAGCAGTTACTCGGAAAGGGGTGGCAATCAGCCCCAGCATTTT
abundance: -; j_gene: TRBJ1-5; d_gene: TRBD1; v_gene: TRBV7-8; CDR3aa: CASSKFEGRTGNQPQHF; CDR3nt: TGTGCCAGCAGCAAATTCGAAGGCCGGACAGGGAATCAGCCCCAGCATTTT
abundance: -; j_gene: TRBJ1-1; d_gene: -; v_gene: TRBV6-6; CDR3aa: CASSYSSNNEAFF; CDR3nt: TGTGCCAGCAGTTACTCGTCTAATAACGAGGCTTTCTTT
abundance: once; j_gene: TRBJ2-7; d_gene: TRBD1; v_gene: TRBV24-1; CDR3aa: CATSDPTGGAYEQYF; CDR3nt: TGTGCCACCAGTGACCCGACAGGGGGGGCCTACGAGCAGTACTTC
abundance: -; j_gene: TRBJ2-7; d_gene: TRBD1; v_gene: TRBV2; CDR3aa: CASLLGQGKHEQYF; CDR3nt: TGTGCCAGCCTCCTAGGACAGGGGAAGCACGAGCAGTACTTC
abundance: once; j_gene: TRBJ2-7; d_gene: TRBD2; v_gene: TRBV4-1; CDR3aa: CASSQDKTSGYEQYF; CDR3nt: TGCGCCAGCAGCCAAGATAAGACTAGCGGTTACGAGCAGTACTTC
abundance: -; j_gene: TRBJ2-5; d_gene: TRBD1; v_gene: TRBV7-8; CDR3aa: CASSGDRGLETQYF; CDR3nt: TGTGCCAGCAGCGGAGACAGGGGGCTTGAGACCCAGTACTTC
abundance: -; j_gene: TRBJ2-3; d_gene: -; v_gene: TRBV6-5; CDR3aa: CASGRRDTQYF; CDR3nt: TGTGCCAGCGGAAGGAGGGATACGCAGTATTTT
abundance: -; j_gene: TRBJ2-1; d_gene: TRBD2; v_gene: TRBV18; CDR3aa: CASSPRETSGGYNEQFF; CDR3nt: TGTGCCAGCTCACCGAGGGAGACTAGCGGGGGCTACAATGAGCAGTTCTTC
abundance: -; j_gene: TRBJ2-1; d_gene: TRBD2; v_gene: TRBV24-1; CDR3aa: CATSEPGLADSRNEQFF; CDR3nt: TGTGCCACCAGTGAACCGGGACTAGCGGACTCTAGGAATGAGCAGTTCTTC
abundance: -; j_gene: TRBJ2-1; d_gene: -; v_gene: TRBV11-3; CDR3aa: CASSWVGVSRGYNEQFF; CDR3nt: TGTGCCAGCAGCTGGGTAGGAGTTAGTCGGGGATACAATGAGCAGTTCTTC
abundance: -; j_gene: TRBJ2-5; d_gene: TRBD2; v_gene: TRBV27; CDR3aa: CASSSLRLSGGPVQETQYF; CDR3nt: TGTGCCAGCAGTTCTCTCCGTCTTAGCGGGGGGCCCGTCCAAGAGACCCAGTACTTC
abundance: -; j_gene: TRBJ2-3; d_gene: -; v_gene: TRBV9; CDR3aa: CASNLGGGRSPDTQYF; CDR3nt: TGTGCCAGCAACCTGGGTGGGGGCCGATCCCCAGATACGCAGTATTTT
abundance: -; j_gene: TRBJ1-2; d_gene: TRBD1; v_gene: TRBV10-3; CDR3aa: CAISEDRGLYGYTF; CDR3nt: TGTGCCATCAGTGAAGACAGGGGGCTTTATGGCTACACCTTC
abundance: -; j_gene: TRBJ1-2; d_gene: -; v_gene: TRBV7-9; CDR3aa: CASSLEGVDTYGYTF; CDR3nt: TGTGCCAGCAGCTTAGAAGGGGTGGACACCTATGGCTACACCTTC
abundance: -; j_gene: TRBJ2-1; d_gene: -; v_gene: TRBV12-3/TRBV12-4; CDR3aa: CASSSLLSNEQFF; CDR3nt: TGTGCCAGCAGTTCCCTACTAAGTAATGAGCAGTTCTTC
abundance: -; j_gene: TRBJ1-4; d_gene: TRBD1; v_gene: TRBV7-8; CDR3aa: CASSFEQGEKLFF; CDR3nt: TGTGCCAGCAGCTTCGAACAGGGGGAAAAACTGTTTTTT
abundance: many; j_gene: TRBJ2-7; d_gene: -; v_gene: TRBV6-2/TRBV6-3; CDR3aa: CASSYEQGRPSSSYEQYF; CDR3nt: TGTGCCAGCAGTTACGAACAGGGTCGGCCGTCTAGCTCCTACGAGCAGTACTTC
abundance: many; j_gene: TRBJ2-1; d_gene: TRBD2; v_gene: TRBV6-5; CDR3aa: CASSYGAGGPDEQFF; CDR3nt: TGTGCCAGCAGTTACGGAGCGGGGGGGCCTGATGAGCAGTTCTTC
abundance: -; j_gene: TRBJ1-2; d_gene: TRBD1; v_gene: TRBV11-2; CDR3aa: CASSPPIVGQPVPNYGYTF; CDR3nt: TGTGCCAGCAGCCCCCCCATCGTGGGACAGCCCGTCCCTAACTATGGCTACACCTTC
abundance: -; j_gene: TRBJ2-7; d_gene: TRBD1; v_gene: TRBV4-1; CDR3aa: CASSQDARTGAYEQYF; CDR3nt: TGCGCCAGCAGCCAAGACGCCAGGACAGGGGCCTACGAGCAGTACTTC
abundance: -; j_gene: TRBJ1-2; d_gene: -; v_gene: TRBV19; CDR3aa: CASSGASGKIIYGYTF; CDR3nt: TGTGCCAGTAGTGGGGCATCCGGCAAGATCATATATGGCTACACCTTC
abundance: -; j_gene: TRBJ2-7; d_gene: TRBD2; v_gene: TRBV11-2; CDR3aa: CASSLAGEGEQYF; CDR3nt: TGTGCCAGCAGCTTAGCCGGGGAGGGGGAGCAGTACTTC
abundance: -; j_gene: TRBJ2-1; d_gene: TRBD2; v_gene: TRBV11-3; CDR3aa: CASSLAAGVYEQFF; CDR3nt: TGTGCCAGCAGCTTAGCGGCGGGAGTTTATGAGCAGTTCTTC